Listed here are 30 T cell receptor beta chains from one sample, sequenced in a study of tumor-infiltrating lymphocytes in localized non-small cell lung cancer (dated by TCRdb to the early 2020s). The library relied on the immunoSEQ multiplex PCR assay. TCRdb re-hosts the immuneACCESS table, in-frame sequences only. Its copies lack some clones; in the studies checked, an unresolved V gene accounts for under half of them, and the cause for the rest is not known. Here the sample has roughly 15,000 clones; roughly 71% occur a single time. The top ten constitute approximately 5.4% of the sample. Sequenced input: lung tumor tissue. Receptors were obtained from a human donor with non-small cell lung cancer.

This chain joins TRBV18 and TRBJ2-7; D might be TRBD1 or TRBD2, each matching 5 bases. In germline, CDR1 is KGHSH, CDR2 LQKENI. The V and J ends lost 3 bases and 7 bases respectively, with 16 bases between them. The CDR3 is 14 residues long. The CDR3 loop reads CASSPSGTWGEQYF. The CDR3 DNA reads TGTGCCAGCTCACCCTCCGGGACCTGGGGGGAGCAGTACTTC.

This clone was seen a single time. CDR3 coding DNA: TGCAGCGTTAGCGGCGGGACAGGGAAACCTCCGGAGACCCAGTACTTC. This encodes CSVSGGTGKPPETQYF. The chain joins TRBV29-1 to TRBJ2-5; 9 nucleotides agree with TRBD1. Germline CDR1 reads SQVTM; CDR2 reads ANQGSEA. This CDR3 has 16 residues. V lost 5 bases to trimming and J lost 5 bases; unmatched junction nucleotides: 15.

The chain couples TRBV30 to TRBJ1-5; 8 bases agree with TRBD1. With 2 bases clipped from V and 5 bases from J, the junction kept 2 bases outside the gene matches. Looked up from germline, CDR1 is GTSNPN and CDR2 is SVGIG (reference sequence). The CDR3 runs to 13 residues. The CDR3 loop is CAWSLTGDQPQHF. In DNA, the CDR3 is TGTGCCTGGAGTTTGACAGGGGATCAGCCCCAGCATTTT.

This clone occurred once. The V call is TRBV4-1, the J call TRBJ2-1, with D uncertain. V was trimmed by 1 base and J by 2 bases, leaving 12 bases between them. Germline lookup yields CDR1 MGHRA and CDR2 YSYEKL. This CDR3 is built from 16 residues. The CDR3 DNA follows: TGCGCCAGCAGCCAAGCGTTCATTAAAACCTACAATGAGCAGTTCTTC. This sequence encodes CASSQAFIKTYNEQFF.

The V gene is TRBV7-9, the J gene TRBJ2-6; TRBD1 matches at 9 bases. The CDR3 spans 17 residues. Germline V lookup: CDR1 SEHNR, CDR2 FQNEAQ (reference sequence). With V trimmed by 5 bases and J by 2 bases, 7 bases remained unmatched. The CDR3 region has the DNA TGTGCCAGCAGCGGGCCGGGACAGGGTACTGGGGCCAACGTCCTGACTTTC. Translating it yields CASSGPGQGTGANVLTF.

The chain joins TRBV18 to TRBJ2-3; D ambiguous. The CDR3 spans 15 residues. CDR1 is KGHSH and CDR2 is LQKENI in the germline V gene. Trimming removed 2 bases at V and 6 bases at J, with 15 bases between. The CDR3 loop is CASSPTDTSRDTQYF. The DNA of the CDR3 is TGTGCCAGCTCACCAACAGACACGAGCAGGGATACGCAGTATTTT.

The CDR3 DNA follows: TGTGCCAGCAGAGGACTAGCGACCTACAATGAGCAGTTCTTC. Translating gives CASRGLATYNEQFF. The chain is built from TRBV6-5 and TRBJ2-1, with 9 bases fitting TRBD2. Per germline, CDR1 MNHEY and CDR2 SVGAGI. The CDR3 has 14 amino acids. The trim removed 6 bases at V and 2 bases at J, leaving 2 bases unmatched.

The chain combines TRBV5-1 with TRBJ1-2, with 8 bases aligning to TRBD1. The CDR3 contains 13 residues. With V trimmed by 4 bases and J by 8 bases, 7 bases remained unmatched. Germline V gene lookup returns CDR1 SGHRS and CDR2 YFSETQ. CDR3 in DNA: TGCGCCAGCAGCACCACGGACAGGGTCGGCTACACCTTC. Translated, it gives CASSTTDRVGYTF.

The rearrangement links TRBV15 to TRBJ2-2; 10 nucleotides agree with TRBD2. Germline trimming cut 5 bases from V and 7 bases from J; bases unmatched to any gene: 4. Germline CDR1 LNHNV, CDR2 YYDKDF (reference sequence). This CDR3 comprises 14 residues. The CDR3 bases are TGTGCCACCAGCGCAGCGGGAGGGGTCGGGGAGCTGTTTTTT. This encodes CATSAAGGVGELFF. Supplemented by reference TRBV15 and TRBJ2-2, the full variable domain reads DAMVIQNPRYQVTQFGKPVTLSCSQTLNHNVMYWYQQKSSQAPKLLFHYYDKDFNNEADTPDNFQSRRPNTSFCFLDIRSPGLGDTAMYLCATSAAGGVGELFFGEGSRLTVL.

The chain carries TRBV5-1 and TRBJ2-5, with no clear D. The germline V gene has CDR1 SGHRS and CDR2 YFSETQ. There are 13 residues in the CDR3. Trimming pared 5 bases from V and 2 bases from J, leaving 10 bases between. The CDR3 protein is CASRTSGQETQYF. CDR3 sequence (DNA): TGCGCCAGCAGGACGTCAGGACAAGAGACCCAGTACTTC.

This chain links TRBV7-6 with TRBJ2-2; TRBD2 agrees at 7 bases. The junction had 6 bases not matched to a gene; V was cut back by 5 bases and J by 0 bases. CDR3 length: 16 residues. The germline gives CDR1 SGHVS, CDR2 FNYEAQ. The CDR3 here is CASSHGGTANTGELFF. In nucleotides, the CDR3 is TGTGCCAGCAGCCACGGGGGGACCGCGAACACCGGGGAGCTGTTTTTT. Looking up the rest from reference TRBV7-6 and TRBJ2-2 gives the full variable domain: GAGVSQSPRYKVTKRGQDVALRCDPISGHVSLYWYRQALGQGPEFLTYFNYEAQQDKSGLPNDRFSAERPEGSISTLTIQRTEQRDSAMYRCASSHGGTANTGELFFGEGSRLTVL.

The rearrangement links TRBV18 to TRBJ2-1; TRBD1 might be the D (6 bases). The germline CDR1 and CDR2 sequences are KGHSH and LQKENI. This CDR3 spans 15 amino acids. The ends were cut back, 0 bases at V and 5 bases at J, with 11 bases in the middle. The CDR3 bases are TGTGCCAGCTCACCACCCGGGACACCGAACAATGAGCAGTTCTTC. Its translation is CASSPPGTPNNEQFF.

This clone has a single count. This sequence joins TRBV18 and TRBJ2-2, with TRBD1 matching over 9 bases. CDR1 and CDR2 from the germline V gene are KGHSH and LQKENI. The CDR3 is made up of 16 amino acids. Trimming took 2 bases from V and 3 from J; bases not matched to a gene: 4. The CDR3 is CASSPYRGLDTGELFF. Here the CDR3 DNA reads TGTGCCAGCTCACCATACAGGGGGCTCGACACCGGGGAGCTGTTTTTT. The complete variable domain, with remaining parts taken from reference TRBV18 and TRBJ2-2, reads NAGVMQNPRHLVRRRGQEARLRCSPMKGHSHVYWYRQLPEEGLKFMVYLQKENIIDESGMPKERFSAEFPKEGPSILRIQQVVRGDSAAYFCASSPYRGLDTGELFFGEGSRLTVL.

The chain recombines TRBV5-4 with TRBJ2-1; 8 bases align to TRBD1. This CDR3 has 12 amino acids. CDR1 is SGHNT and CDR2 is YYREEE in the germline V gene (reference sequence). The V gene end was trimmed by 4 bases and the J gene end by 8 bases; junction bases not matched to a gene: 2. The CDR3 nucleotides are TGTGCCAGCAGCCAACAGGGGGATGAGCAGTTCTTC. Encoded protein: CASSQQGDEQFF.

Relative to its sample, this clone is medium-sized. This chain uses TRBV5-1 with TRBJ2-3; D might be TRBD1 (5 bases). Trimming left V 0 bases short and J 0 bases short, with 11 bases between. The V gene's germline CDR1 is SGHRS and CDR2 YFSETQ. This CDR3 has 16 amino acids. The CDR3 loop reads CASSLGGARSTDTQYF. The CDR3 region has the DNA TGCGCCAGCAGCTTGGGTGGGGCCCGAAGCACAGATACGCAGTATTTT.

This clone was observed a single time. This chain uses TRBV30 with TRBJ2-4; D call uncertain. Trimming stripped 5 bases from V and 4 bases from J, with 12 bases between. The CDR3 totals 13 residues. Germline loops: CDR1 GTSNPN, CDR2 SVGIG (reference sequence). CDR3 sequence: CAWDLGGKNIQYF. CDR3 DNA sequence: TGTGCCTGGGACTTGGGTGGGAAAAACATTCAGTACTTC.

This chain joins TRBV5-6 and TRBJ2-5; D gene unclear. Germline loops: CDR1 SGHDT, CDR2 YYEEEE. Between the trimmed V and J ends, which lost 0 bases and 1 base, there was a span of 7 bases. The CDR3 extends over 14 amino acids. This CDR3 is CASSLGWIQETQYF. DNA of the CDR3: TGTGCCAGCAGCTTGGGATGGATCCAAGAGACCCAGTACTTC.

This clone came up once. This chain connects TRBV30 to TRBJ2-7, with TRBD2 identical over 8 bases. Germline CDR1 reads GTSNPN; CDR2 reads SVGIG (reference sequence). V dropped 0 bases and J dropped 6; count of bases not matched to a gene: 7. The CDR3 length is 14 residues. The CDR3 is CAWSVKVAGGEQYF. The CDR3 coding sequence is TGTGCCTGGAGTGTTAAGGTTGCGGGGGGCGAGCAGTACTTC. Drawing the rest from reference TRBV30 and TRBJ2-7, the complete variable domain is SQTIHQWPATLVQPVGSPLSLECTVEGTSNPNLYWYRQAAGRGLQLLFYSVGIGQISSEVPQNLSASRPQDRQFILSSKKLLLSDSGFYLCAWSVKVAGGEQYFGPGTRLTVT.

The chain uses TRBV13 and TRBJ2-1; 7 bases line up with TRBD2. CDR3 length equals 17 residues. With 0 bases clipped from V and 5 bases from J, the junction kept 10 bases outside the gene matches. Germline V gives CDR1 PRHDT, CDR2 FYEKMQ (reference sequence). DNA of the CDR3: TGTGCCAGCAGCTTAGGCTACCCGTTGGGGGGGGACAATGAGCAGTTCTTC. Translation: CASSLGYPLGGDNEQFF.

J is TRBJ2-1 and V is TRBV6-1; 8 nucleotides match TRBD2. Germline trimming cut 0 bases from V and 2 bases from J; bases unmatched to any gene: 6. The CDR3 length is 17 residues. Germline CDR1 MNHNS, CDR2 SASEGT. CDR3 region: CASSEAPGREAYNEQFF. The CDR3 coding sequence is TGTGCCAGCAGTGAAGCCCCCGGGCGGGAGGCCTACAATGAGCAGTTCTTC.

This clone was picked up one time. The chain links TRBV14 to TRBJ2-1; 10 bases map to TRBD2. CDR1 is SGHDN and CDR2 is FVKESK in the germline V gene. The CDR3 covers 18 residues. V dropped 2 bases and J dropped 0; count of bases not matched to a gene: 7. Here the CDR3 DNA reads TGTGCCAGCAGCCAACCTAGCGGGAGATCAAGCTCCTACAATGAGCAGTTCTTC. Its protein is CASSQPSGRSSSYNEQFF.

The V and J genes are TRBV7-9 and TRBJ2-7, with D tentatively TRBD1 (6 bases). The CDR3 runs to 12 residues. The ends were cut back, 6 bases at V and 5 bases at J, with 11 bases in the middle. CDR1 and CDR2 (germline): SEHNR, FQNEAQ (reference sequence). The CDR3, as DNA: TGTGCCAGCAGTACAGGGCGTGACGAGCAGTACTTC. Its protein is CASSTGRDEQYF.

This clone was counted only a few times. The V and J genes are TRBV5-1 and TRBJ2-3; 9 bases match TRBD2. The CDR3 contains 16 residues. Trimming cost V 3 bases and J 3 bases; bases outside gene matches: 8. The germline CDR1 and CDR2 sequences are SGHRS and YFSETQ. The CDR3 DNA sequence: TGCGCCAGCAGCTCGGTAGCGGGAGAATCGACAGATACGCAGTATTTT. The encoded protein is CASSSVAGESTDTQYF.

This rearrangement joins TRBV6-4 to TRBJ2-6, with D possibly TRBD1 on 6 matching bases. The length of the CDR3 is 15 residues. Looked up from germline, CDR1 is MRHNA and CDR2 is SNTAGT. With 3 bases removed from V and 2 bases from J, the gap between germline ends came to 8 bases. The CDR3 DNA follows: TGTGCCAGCAGTGAACAGGGTACTGGGGCCAACGTCCTGACTTTC. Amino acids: CASSEQGTGANVLTF.

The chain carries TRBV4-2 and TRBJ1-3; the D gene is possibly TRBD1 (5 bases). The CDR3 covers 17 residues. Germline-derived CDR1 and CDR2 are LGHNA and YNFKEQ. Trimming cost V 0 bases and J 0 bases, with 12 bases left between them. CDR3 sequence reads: CASSQDWGFNSGNTIYF. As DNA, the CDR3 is TGTGCCAGCAGCCAAGATTGGGGGTTTAACTCTGGAAACACCATATATTTT.

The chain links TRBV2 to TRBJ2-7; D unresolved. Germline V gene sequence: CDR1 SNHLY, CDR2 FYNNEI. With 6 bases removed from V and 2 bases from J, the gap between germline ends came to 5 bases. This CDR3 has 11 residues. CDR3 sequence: CASSRTYEQYF. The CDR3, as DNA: TGTGCCAGCAGCAGGACCTACGAGCAGTACTTC.

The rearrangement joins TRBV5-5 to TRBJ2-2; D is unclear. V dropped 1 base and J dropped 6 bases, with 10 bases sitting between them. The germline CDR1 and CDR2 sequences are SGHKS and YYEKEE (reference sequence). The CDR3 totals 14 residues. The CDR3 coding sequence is TGTGCCAGCAGCTTGACAGTCCTAGCCGGGGAGCTGTTTTTT. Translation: CASSLTVLAGELFF.

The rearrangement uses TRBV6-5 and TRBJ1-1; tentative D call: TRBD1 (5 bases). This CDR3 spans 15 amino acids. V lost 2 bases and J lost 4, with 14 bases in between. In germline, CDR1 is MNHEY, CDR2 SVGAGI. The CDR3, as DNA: TGTGCCAGCAGTTACGCAGCGGGGGGAGGCACTGAAGCTTTCTTT. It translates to CASSYAAGGGTEAFF.

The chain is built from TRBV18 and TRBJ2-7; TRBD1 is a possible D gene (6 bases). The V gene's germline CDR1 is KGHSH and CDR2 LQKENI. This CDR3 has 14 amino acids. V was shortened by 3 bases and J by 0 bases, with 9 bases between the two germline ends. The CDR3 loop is CASSPDRTSYEQYF. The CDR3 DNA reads TGTGCCAGCTCACCTGACAGGACCTCCTACGAGCAGTACTTC.

The CDR3 nucleotides read TGCGCCAGCAGCCAAGGCAGCGGGAGTTACGCCTACGAGCAGTACTTC. Translated, it gives CASSQGSGSYAYEQYF. The rearrangement joins TRBV4-1 to TRBJ2-7; 8 bases fit TRBD2. The CDR3 contains 16 residues. V shed 1 base and J 2 bases; nucleotides not matched to a gene: 7. Germline-derived CDR1 and CDR2 are MGHRA and YSYEKL.